This T cell receptor (beta chain) was recorded in a study of blood T cell repertoires in COVID-19. The wider study: Samples of COVID-19 (acute and convalescent) were obtained from the United States, Italy and Spain. Nucleic acid was either cDNA or gDNA, and it came from T cells, B-cell-depleted T cells, or PBMCs.

Between the trimmed V and J ends, which lost 5 bases and 8 bases, there was a span of 18 bases. CDR1 and CDR2 from the germline V gene are MGHRA and YSYEKL. The CDR3 runs to 14 residues. The table came from immunoSEQ multiplex PCR; TCRdb's copy has only in-frame clones and leaves some out. The data show some 64,000 clones, with 72% seen just once and more than 4% held by the top ten. This clone occurred a few times. The TCR comes from a woman aged 65 to 85 with COVID-19, enrolled during active disease. V and J are TRBV4-1 and TRBJ1-2; D uncertain. The specimen sequenced was peripheral blood. The CDR3 region has the DNA TGCGCCAGCAGCTCCCTCGGGAGGGCTGGAGGCTACACCTTC. Translation gives CASSSLGRAGGYTF.